This TCR beta chain appears in the sequencing data of a study of T cell repertoires in cytomegalovirus infection. Study overall: The public TCR beta signatures pointed to both CMV infection and matching HLA type.

Study results and limitations: Ex vivo responses were dominated by HLA-C-restricted CMV-specific TCR beta clonotypes.

In this sample, this clonotype turned up a few times. What it recognizes is unknown. A single record per CDR3 protein comes from TCRdb applying MiXCR to the reads. The table records a few hundred thousand distinct CDR3 sequences, about an eighth of them present only once. CDR3 length: 12 residues. V lost 8 bases, J lost 2 bases, and 9 bases lay in between. The receptor comes from a human donor in good health (CMV status not recorded). Some clones in this sample may be carry-over from other donors' samples. The sequencing sample was made of PBMCs. J is TRBJ1-1 and V is TRBV7-1; D remains ambiguous. TRBV7-1 is an ORF for which the function is uncertain. The CDR3 loop is CASRGTNTEAFF. CDR3 bases: TGTGCCAGCCGAGGAACAAACACTGAAGCTTTCTTT.